These T cell receptor beta chains were read from a single sample in a study of blood T cells in healthy people across ages. MiXCR, run by TCRdb on the 5' RACE reads, gives a single entry per CDR3 protein. This sample yields around 800,000 distinct CDR3 sequences, of which about 45% are seen a single time; around 18% belongs to the top ten. Sequences were obtained from blood. These receptors all stem from a man older than 75 in good health. CDR3s include the opening cysteine and the closing phenylalanine or tryptophan. D genes are given only for firm matches. Clone size is given for some rows only: seen once, a few or many times, or a class if the clone is expanded.

TRBD1	few	TRBV27	TRBJ1-1	CASKLARTGVTEAFF	TGTGCCAGCAAGTTGGCCCGGACAGGGGTTACTGAAGCTTTCTTT
-	many	TRBV28	TRBJ2-4	CASSFRLGANIQYF	TGTGCCAGCAGTTTCAGGCTAGGGGCAAACATTCAGTACTTC
-	-	TRBV24-1	TRBJ2-2	CATSDHAGRVNTGELFF	TGTGCCACCAGTGATCACGCGGGACGGGTCAACACCGGGGAGCTGTTTTTT
-	many	TRBV7-6	TRBJ2-7	CASSPSGWAYEQYF	TGTGCCAGCAGCCCTTCAGGGTGGGCCTACGAGCAGTACTTC
-	-	TRBV28	TRBJ2-1	CASSPVRRTLGNEQFF	TGTGCCAGCAGTCCCGTCCGCAGGACCCTGGGGAATGAGCAGTTCTTC
-	-	TRBV6-6	TRBJ2-7	CASSYKYNEQYF	TGTGCCAGCAGTTACAAATACAATGAGCAGTACTTC
-	-	TRBV10-3	TRBJ2-1	CAISDPHGGAGYNEQFF	TGTGCCATCAGTGACCCACATGGGGGGGCGGGGTACAATGAGCAGTTCTTC
TRBD2	few	TRBV6-5	TRBJ2-1	CASSYNPTGGGEQFF	TGTGCCAGCAGTTACAATCCTACAGGCGGGGGTGAGCAGTTCTTC
TRBD1	-	TRBV7-9	TRBJ1-1	CASSPYTGVMNTEAFF	TGTGCCAGCAGCCCCTATACAGGGGTCATGAACACTGAAGCTTTCTTT
-	-	TRBV20-1	TRBJ2-1	CSARFRAAYNEQFF	TGCAGTGCTAGATTTCGAGCGGCCTACAATGAGCAGTTCTTC
TRBD2	-	TRBV29-1	TRBJ2-5	CSVEGGTGGLETQYF	TGCAGCGTAGAAGGGGGAACGGGAGGGTTGGAGACCCAGTACTTC
-	-	TRBV7-3	TRBJ1-4	CASSLHGGPNEKLFF	TGTGCCAGCAGCTTACATGGGGGACCTAATGAAAAACTGTTTTTT
-	once	TRBV6-5	TRBJ1-5	CASSYSAPRGGANQPQHF	TGTGCCAGCAGTTACTCGGCCCCCCGGGGGGGGGCCAATCAGCCCCAGCATTTT
-	-	TRBV7-2	TRBJ2-1	CASSPIPGPAGREQFF	TGTGCCAGCAGTCCAATTCCGGGACCAGCGGGTAGAGAGCAGTTCTTC
-	-	TRBV14	TRBJ1-1	CASSLQEGTEAFF	TGTGCCAGCAGCCTCCAGGAAGGCACTGAAGCTTTCTTT
TRBD1	-	TRBV2	TRBJ1-2	CASSDGTVTNYGYTF	TGTGCCAGCAGTGACGGGACAGTTACTAACTATGGCTACACCTTC
-	-	TRBV7-3	TRBJ2-1	CASRPPLATNYNEQFF	TGTGCCAGCAGACCGCCTTTAGCGACCAATTACAATGAGCAGTTCTTC
-	few	TRBV20-1	TRBJ2-5	CSASKGPETQYF	TGCAGTGCTAGCAAGGGGCCGGAGACCCAGTACTTC
-	few	TRBV28	TRBJ2-3	CASSSPGTSGGDTQYF	TGTGCCAGCAGTTCCCCCGGGACATCGGGCGGGGATACGCAGTATTTT
TRBD1	many	TRBV28	TRBJ1-6	CASSLQGLNSPLHF	TGTGCCAGCAGCTTACAGGGGCTTAATTCACCCCTCCACTTT
-	-	TRBV27	TRBJ2-4	CVSSLLWGAENIQYF	TGTGTCAGCAGTTTATTGTGGGGGGCGGAAAACATTCAGTACTTC
TRBD1	once	TRBV11-3	TRBJ1-1	CASSLRDRGHLGTEAFF	TGTGCCAGCAGCCTCCGGGACAGGGGGCATTTGGGAACTGAAGCTTTCTTT
TRBD2	few	TRBV27	TRBJ2-3	CASSFWSGRGDTQYF	TGTGCCAGCAGTTTTTGGAGCGGGAGAGGCGATACGCAGTATTTT
TRBD2	many	TRBV29-1	TRBJ2-5	CSVDGLAGGLRGETQYF	TGCAGCGTTGACGGCCTCGCGGGAGGGCTGAGGGGGGAGACCCAGTACTTC
TRBD1	-	TRBV5-1	TRBJ2-3	CASCPEQTGAAHTQYF	TGCGCCAGCTGCCCCGAACAGACAGGGGCCGCTCATACGCAGTATTTT
TRBD2	-	TRBV5-6	TRBJ2-1	CASSNQREPRGEQFF	TGTGCCAGCAGCAACCAGCGGGAGCCCCGAGGCGAGCAGTTCTTC
-	-	TRBV11-2	TRBJ2-3	CASSLDQGPDTQYF	TGTGCCAGCAGCTTAGATCAGGGCCCAGATACGCAGTATTTT
-	-	TRBV27	TRBJ2-7	CASRRAGLREQYF	TGTGCCAGCAGACGGGCGGGATTGCGCGAGCAGTACTTC
-	-	TRBV20-1	TRBJ2-4	CSARRDGGENIQYF	TGCAGTGCTAGACGGGACGGAGGGGAAAACATTCAGTACTTC
TRBD2	-	TRBV20-1	TRBJ2-5	CSARDAGLAGGSETQYF	TGCAGTGCTAGAGATGCTGGGCTAGCGGGAGGGTCAGAGACCCAGTACTTC
TRBD2	-	TRBV20-1	TRBJ2-1	CSAREAGGSSYNEQFF	TGCAGTGCTAGAGAGGCGGGAGGGAGCTCCTACAATGAGCAGTTCTTC
-	-	TRBV6-1	TRBJ2-5	CASKAGQETQYF	TGTGCCAGCAAGGCAGGCCAAGAGACCCAGTACTTC
-	-	TRBV3-1	TRBJ2-3	CASSQIRFRADMQYF	TGTGCCAGCAGCCAGATCCGATTTAGGGCAGATATGCAGTATTTT
-	-	TRBV7-2	TRBJ2-1	CASSLVGPAGQFF	TGTGCCAGCAGCTTAGTAGGCCCCGCGGGGCAGTTCTTC
-	-	TRBV6-1	TRBJ2-6	CASSSGTIGSGANVLTF	TGTGCCAGCAGCTCCGGGACGATAGGTTCTGGGGCCAACGTCCTGACTTTC
-	-	TRBV3-1	TRBJ2-1	CASSQPPVREQFF	TGTGCCAGCAGCCAACCGCCAGTGCGCGAGCAGTTCTTC
TRBD1	-	TRBV7-9	TRBJ2-3	CASSLAIQGFDTQYF	TGTGCCAGCAGCTTAGCGATACAGGGGTTCGATACGCAGTATTTT
-	-	TRBV20-1	TRBJ1-5	CSATSSTGYSNQPQHF	TGCAGTGCTACCTCCTCGACAGGCTATAGCAATCAGCCCCAGCATTTT
-	-	TRBV5-1	TRBJ2-5	CASGTLARLQETQYF	TGCGCCAGCGGCACTCTAGCGAGGCTACAAGAGACCCAGTACTTC
TRBD2	-	TRBV7-9	TRBJ2-7	CASSSTSGRTYEQYF	TGTGCCAGCAGTTCGACTAGCGGGAGAACCTACGAGCAGTACTTC
-	-	TRBV2	TRBJ2-7	CASSRIRQISYEQYF	TGTGCCAGCAGTCGAATCCGACAGATCTCCTACGAGCAGTACTTC
-	-	TRBV29-1	TRBJ1-2	CSVDGSETNYGYTF	TGCAGCGTTGATGGGTCGGAAACTAACTATGGCTACACCTTC
-	once	TRBV27	TRBJ2-7	CASSILGGAEQYF	TGTGCCAGCAGTATCCTTGGGGGTGCCGAGCAGTACTTC
TRBD1	few	TRBV12-3/TRBV12-4	TRBJ1-5	CASSSQGTGDQPQHF	TGTGCCAGCAGTTCACAGGGGACGGGTGATCAGCCCCAGCATTTT
-	few	TRBV11-2	TRBJ2-3	CASSLPVVTDTQYF	TGTGCCAGCAGCCTCCCGGTCGTCACAGATACGCAGTATTTT
TRBD1	-	TRBV7-8	TRBJ2-1	CASSSPRDRGNHEQFF	TGTGCCAGCAGCTCCCCCCGGGACAGGGGGAATCATGAGCAGTTCTTC
TRBD1	-	TRBV19	TRBJ2-4	CASSMGDRGLGKNIQYF	TGTGCCAGTAGTATGGGTGACAGGGGGCTTGGCAAAAACATTCAGTACTTC
TRBD2	many	TRBV24-1	TRBJ2-1	CATSDGGLAGGYNEQFF	TGTGCCACCAGTGATGGAGGACTAGCGGGAGGCTACAATGAGCAGTTCTTC
-	few	TRBV7-2	TRBJ2-3	CASSADELDTQYF	TGTGCCAGCAGCGCGGACGAGCTGGATACGCAGTATTTT
-	-	TRBV6-2/TRBV6-3	TRBJ1-1	CASTTVNTEAFF	TGTGCCAGCACCACAGTTAACACTGAAGCTTTCTTT
-	-	TRBV6-2/TRBV6-3	TRBJ2-7	CASSSDYRVSYEQYF	TGTGCCAGCAGTTCCGACTACAGGGTTTCCTACGAGCAGTACTTC
TRBD1	-	TRBV5-1	TRBJ2-7	CASSATGATYEQYF	TGCGCCAGCAGCGCGACAGGGGCCACCTACGAGCAGTACTTC
TRBD2	-	TRBV12-3/TRBV12-4	TRBJ2-1	CASSLVRRGLAGVYNEQFF	TGTGCCAGCAGTTTAGTGCGGAGGGGACTAGCGGGTGTATACAATGAGCAGTTCTTC
-	-	TRBV20-1	TRBJ1-1	CSARLGAGDTEAFF	TGCAGTGCTAGACTCGGGGCGGGGGACACTGAAGCTTTCTTT
TRBD1	-	TRBV15	TRBJ2-1	CATSRTGDLRNEQFF	TGTGCCACCAGCCGAACAGGGGATCTCCGGAATGAGCAGTTCTTC
TRBD2	-	TRBV4-1	TRBJ2-1	CASSQWSSGGANEQFF	TGCGCCAGCAGCCAATGGTCTAGCGGGGGGGCAAATGAGCAGTTCTTC
TRBD1	-	TRBV30	TRBJ1-1	CAWSSLTGETEAFF	TGTGCCTGGAGCAGTTTGACAGGGGAGACTGAAGCTTTCTTT